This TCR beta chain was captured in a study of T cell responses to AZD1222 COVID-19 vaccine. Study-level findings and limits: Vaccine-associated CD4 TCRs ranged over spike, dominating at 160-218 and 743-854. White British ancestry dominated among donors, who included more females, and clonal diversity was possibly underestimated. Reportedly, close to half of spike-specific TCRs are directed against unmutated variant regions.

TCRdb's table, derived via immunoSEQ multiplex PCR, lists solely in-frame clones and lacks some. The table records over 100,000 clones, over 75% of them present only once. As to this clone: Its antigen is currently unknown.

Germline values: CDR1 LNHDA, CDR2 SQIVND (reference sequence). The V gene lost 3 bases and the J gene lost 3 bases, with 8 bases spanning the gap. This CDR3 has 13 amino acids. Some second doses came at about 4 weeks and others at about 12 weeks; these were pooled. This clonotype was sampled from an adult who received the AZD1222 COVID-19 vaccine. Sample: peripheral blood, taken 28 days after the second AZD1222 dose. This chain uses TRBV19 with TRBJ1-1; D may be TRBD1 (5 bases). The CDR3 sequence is CASSMWGDTEAFF. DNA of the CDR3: TGTGCCAGTAGTATGTGGGGGGACACTGAAGCTTTCTTT.